This T cell receptor beta chain derives from a study of identical twins. TCRdb used MiXCR to reprocess the 5' RACE reads, holding one entry per CDR3 protein. The profile shows approximately 240,000 distinct CDR3 sequences, more than 12% of them singletons. This clonotype was recorded a few times. The CDR3 sequence is 14 residues long. Trimming took 3 bases from V and 4 from J, leaving 12 bases between them. Germline CDR1 is MNHEY and CDR2 is SMNVEV (reference sequence). The rearrangement links TRBV27 to TRBJ2-5; no clear D. This receptor was taken from a woman younger than 30 in good health. The sample taken for sequencing was memory (CD45RO+) T cells sorted from blood. The CDR3 DNA is TGTGCCAGCAGTTTTTCTCTTAGAGGAGAGACCCAGTACTTC. It specifies CASSFSLRGETQYF.